Listed here are 10 T cell receptor beta chains from one sample, sequenced in a study of T cells after yellow fever vaccination. TCRdb passed the 5' RACE reads through MiXCR, listing each CDR3 protein once. The table records 450,000 to 600,000 distinct CDR3 sequences, about a sixth of them present only once. The sequences come from PBMCs, collected 4 to 5 days after the first yellow fever vaccination. The source is a young man who received the YFV17D yellow fever vaccine.

This clonotype was counted between two and nine times. The V call is TRBV20-1, the J call TRBJ1-1; a possible D gene is TRBD1 (6 bases). The CDR3 loop spans 15 amino acids. Between the trimmed V and J ends, which lost 1 base and 1 base, there was a span of 13 bases. Per the germline V gene, CDR1 is DFQATT and CDR2 is SNEGSKA (reference sequence). CDR3 bases: TGCAGTGCTAGAGTTGGCGACAGGCGGAACACTGAAGCTTTCTTT. As protein: CSARVGDRRNTEAFF.

The chain is built from TRBV7-2 and TRBJ1-4; 7 bases line up with TRBD1. Germline CDR1 reads SGHTA; CDR2 reads FQGNSA. This CDR3 contains 14 residues. J gave up 6 bases and V 4 bases, and 5 bases lay outside the gene matches. The CDR3 DNA reads as TGTGCCAGCAGCTCCAGGGGGGGGGATGAAAAACTGTTTTTT. Translated, it gives CASSSRGGDEKLFF.

The rearrangement uses TRBV9 and TRBJ1-5, with D tentatively TRBD1 (6 bases). Between the trimmed V and J ends, which lost 0 bases and 6 bases, there was a span of 10 bases. CDR1 and CDR2 from the germline V gene are SGDLS and YYNGEE. There are 14 residues in the CDR3. The chain's CDR3 is CASSVDHRVQPQHF. The CDR3 DNA follows: TGTGCCAGCAGCGTAGACCACAGGGTTCAGCCCCAGCATTTT. Combining the CDR3 with reference TRBV9 and TRBJ1-5 gives the whole variable domain DSGVTQTPKHLITATGQRVTLRCSPRSGDLSVYWYQQSLDQGLQFLIQYYNGEERAKGNILERFSAQQFPDLHSELNLSSLELGDSALYFCASSVDHRVQPQHFGDGTRLSIL.

The genes are TRBV5-1 and TRBJ1-4; unclear D gene. With 0 bases removed from V and 3 bases from J, the gap between germline ends came to 3 bases. There are 13 residues in the CDR3. CDR1 is SGHRS and CDR2 is YFSETQ in the germline V gene. Here the CDR3 reads CASSLDPNEKLFF. CDR3 DNA: TGCGCCAGCAGCTTGGATCCTAATGAAAAACTGTTTTTT.

The rearrangement joins TRBV10-3 to TRBJ2-1; D gene uncertain. Germline values: CDR1 ENHRY, CDR2 SYGVKD. This CDR3 spans 11 amino acids. Between the trimmed V and J ends, which lost 0 bases and 8 bases, there was a span of 2 bases. The chain's CDR3 is CAISESHEQFF. The CDR3 DNA reads TGTGCCATCAGTGAGTCCCATGAGCAGTTCTTC.

The rearrangement joins TRBV4-3 to TRBJ2-1; a weak D match, TRBD1 (6 bases). Trimming took 0 bases from V and 4 from J, leaving 10 bases between them. The length of the CDR3 is 15 residues. Per the germline V gene, CDR1 is LGHNA and CDR2 is YSLEER. The CDR3 DNA reads as TGCGCCAGCAGCCAAGATATCGGGACATACAATGAGCAGTTCTTC. Its translation: CASSQDIGTYNEQFF.

V usage is TRBV20-1 and J usage is TRBJ1-1, with TRBD1 as a possible D gene (5 bases). The V gene's germline CDR1 is DFQATT and CDR2 SNEGSKA (reference sequence). The CDR3 consists of 13 residues. The V end lost 4 bases, the J end lost 4 bases, and 13 bases lay between the germline ends. CDR3 residues: CSATTELGTEAFF. The CDR3 DNA sequence: TGCAGTGCTACGACAGAGTTGGGCACTGAAGCTTTCTTT.

This clonotype was observed a handful of times. The chain joins TRBV3-1 to TRBJ1-6, with D unresolved. Trimming pared 0 bases from V and 10 bases from J, leaving 19 bases between. Germline V CDR1 and CDR2: LGHDT, YNNKEL (reference sequence). This CDR3 has 17 amino acids. The chain's CDR3 is CASSQDPGTFPISPLHF. The CDR3 nucleotides read TGTGCCAGCAGCCAAGATCCGGGTACCTTTCCGATATCACCCCTCCACTTT.

This clonotype was seen only a few times. The rearrangement uses TRBV5-1 and TRBJ2-7; D is undetermined. Germline V gene sequence: CDR1 SGHRS, CDR2 YFSETQ. The CDR3 is 12 residues long. Trimming took off 4 bases at V and 3 bases at J, with 8 bases between the two ends. The CDR3 nucleotides read TGCGCCAGCAGCCAGCCTGGCTACGAGCAGTACTTC. This translates into CASSQPGYEQYF.

V usage is TRBV9 and J usage is TRBJ2-3; D is undetermined. Germline V gene data show CDR1 as SGDLS and CDR2 as YYNGEE. The CDR3 covers 13 residues. V was trimmed by 0 bases and J by 6 bases, leaving 8 bases between them. The CDR3 DNA reads as TGTGCCAGCAGCGTAGATGCACGGGATACGCAGTATTTT. This sequence encodes CASSVDARDTQYF.